This is a list of T cell receptor beta chains from one sample in a study of T cell changes during pregnancy in multiple sclerosis. The data were produced by immunoSEQ multiplex PCR, yet TCRdb's version contains in-frame clones alone and is incomplete. Of about 56,000 clones in the sample, about 90% were seen once. The material sequenced was CD4+ T cells from peripheral blood mononuclear cells, taken in the third trimester of pregnancy. Source of these receptors: a female donor with multiple sclerosis, enrolled in a pregnancy study. Each CDR3 is given without its conserved first and last residue. Fields, in order: J gene, V gene, clone size, CDR3 protein. Clone sizes are given selectively: once, few, many, or a class where the clone is expanded.

>TRBJ2-6|TRBV12-5|NA
ASGDPGQGTAGANVLT
>TRBJ1-6|TRBV2|NA
ASRSGEGGFNSPLH
>TRBJ2-2|TRBV13|NA
ASSNHRGGKNTGELF
>TRBJ1-2|TRBV11-2|NA
ASSSTGRVNYGYT
>TRBJ2-5|TRBV4-1|NA
ASSQEGLVQGSGKTQY
>TRBJ1-1|TRBV5-4|NA
ASSFSAGTGSTEAF
>TRBJ2-5|TRBV6-5|NA
ASSYSRLAGGETQY
>TRBJ1-1|TRBV11-2|once
ASSLGAPQGFMNTEAF
>TRBJ2-4|TRBV18|NA
ASSPELAKNIQY
>TRBJ1-6|TRBV5-6|few
ASSLVGGANSPLH
>TRBJ1-5|TRBV18|once
ASSLQDSNQPQH
>TRBJ1-1|TRBV5-1|NA
ASSLSTGTEAF
>TRBJ1-1|TRBV13|few
ASREDRVYTEAF
>TRBJ2-1|TRBV5-1|NA
ASSLETGVSYNEQF
>TRBJ2-1|TRBV30|NA
AWGPGQGGKGQF
>TRBJ1-2|TRBV7-2|NA
ASSLQGARGYT
>TRBJ2-5|TRBV19|NA
ASSLGTGDLETQY
>TRBJ1-2|TRBV14|NA
ASSQERIITGYT
>TRBJ1-1|TRBV29-1|NA
SVEDPRAYRPGTEAF
>TRBJ2-7|TRBV5-4|NA
ASSFFMGQGMGEQY
>TRBJ1-2|TRBV4-2|NA
ASSQGELYGYT
>TRBJ2-2|TRBV7-9|NA
ASSIRESESTGELF
>TRBJ1-5|TRBV6-5|NA
ASSSDRDTQPQH
>TRBJ2-1|TRBV9|NA
ASSARLAGYNEQF